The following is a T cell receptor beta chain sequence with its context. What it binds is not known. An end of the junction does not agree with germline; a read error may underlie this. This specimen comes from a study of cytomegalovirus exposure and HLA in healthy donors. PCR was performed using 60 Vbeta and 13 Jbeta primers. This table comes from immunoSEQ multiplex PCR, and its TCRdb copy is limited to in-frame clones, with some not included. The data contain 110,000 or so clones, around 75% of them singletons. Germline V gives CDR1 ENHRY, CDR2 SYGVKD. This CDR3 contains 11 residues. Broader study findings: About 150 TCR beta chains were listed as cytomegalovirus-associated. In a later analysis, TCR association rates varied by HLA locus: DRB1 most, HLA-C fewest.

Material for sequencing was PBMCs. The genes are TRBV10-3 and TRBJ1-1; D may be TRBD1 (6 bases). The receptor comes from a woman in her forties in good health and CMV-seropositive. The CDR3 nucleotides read TGTGCCAGCAGTGCAGGGGCACAAGCTTTCTTT. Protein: CASSAGAQAFF.